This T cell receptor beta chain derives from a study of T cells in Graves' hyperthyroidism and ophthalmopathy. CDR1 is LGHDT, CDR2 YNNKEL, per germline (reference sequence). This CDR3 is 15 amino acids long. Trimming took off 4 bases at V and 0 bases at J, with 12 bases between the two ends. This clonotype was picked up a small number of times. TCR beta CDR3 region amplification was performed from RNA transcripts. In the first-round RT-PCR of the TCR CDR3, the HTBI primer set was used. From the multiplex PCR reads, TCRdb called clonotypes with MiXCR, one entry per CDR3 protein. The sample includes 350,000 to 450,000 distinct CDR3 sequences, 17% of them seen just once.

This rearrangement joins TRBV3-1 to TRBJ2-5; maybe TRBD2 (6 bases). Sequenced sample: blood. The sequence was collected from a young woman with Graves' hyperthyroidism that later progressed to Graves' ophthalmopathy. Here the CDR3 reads CASSLPRDYQETQYF. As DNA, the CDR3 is TGTGCCAGCAGCCTCCCCCGGGACTACCAAGAGACCCAGTACTTC.